This T cell receptor beta chain is drawn from a study of identical twins. The study, taken as a whole, reports: Instead of following the same donors, the conclusions were based on cross-sectional statistical analysis. Carriage of fewer insertions was seen in abundant cord blood beta clonotypes, whereas memory repertoires showed none.

cDNA molecules carried unique molecular identifiers, and template switching added a universal primer site. A single record per CDR3 protein comes from TCRdb applying MiXCR to the 5' RACE reads. Among more than 650,000 distinct CDR3 sequences listed, around 6% were seen once. This clonotype was seen repeatedly, ten times or more. The antigen remains undetermined. Compared with germline, one end of the junction differs, possibly owing to a read error. Looked up from germline, CDR1 is SGHRS and CDR2 is YFSETQ. CDR3 length: 12 amino acids. The sequenced sample consisted of naive T cells sorted from blood. The origin of this receptor is a man younger than 35 in good health. The V call is TRBV5-1, the J call TRBJ1-2; perhaps TRBD1 as D (6 bases). The CDR3 here is CASSLDRYGYTF. CDR3 DNA sequence: TGTGCCAGCAGTTTGGACAGATATGGCTACACCTTC.